Listed below are T cell receptor beta chains from one sample, sequenced in a study of circulating tumor DNA in untreated peripheral T-cell lymphoma. Measured with immunoSEQ multiplex PCR; TCRdb has only the in-frame clones, and not every one. The table records about 9,200 clones, under 80% of them present only once. The sequenced sample consisted of tumor tissue. The receptors stem from a human donor with peripheral T-cell lymphoma. CDR3s include the opening cysteine and the closing phenylalanine or tryptophan. A D gene is named only where the DNA matches it firmly. Size tells how often a clone was seen (once, few, many) or the class of an expanded clone, and some rows leave it out.

v_call: TRBV6-8
j_call: TRBJ2-7
clone_size: once
d_call: TRBD1
cdr3_nt: TGTGCCAGCAGTTTATCGCTGCTCGGGGCAGGGGGCTCCTACGAGCAGTACTTC
cdr3_aa: CASSLSLLGAGGSYEQYF

v_call: TRBV28
j_call: TRBJ1-6
clone_size: .
d_call: .
cdr3_nt: TGTGCCAGCAGTTTATTTACGGCGAGAGAATCACCCCTCCACTTT
cdr3_aa: CASSLFTARESPLHF

v_call: TRBV6-8
j_call: TRBJ1-2
clone_size: .
d_call: .
cdr3_nt: TGTGCCAGCAGTTACTCGGAGGGCCGGGGCTACACCTTC
cdr3_aa: CASSYSEGRGYTF

v_call: TRBV6-8
j_call: TRBJ2-1
clone_size: few
d_call: TRBD2
cdr3_nt: TGTGCCAGCAGCCACGCGGGGGGGCCCTACAATGAGCAGTTCTTC
cdr3_aa: CASSHAGGPYNEQFF

v_call: TRBV15
j_call: TRBJ2-2
clone_size: .
d_call: .
cdr3_nt: TGTGCCACCAGCAGAGAACCGGGGAACGGGGAGCTGTTTTTT
cdr3_aa: CATSREPGNGELFF

v_call: TRBV1
j_call: TRBJ1-5
clone_size: .
d_call: .
cdr3_nt: TGCGCCAGCAGCCAAGGGGACACCCCCAATCAGCCCCAGCATTTT
cdr3_aa: CASSQGDTPNQPQHF

v_call: TRBV18
j_call: TRBJ2-7
clone_size: few
d_call: .
cdr3_nt: TGTGCCAGCTTGGGTCTAGGCAGGGGAGTTTTCTACGAGCAGTACTTC
cdr3_aa: CASLGLGRGVFYEQYF

v_call: TRBV7-7
j_call: TRBJ1-4
clone_size: .
d_call: .
cdr3_nt: TGTGCCAGCAGCTTAGATGGCAGTCCTAATGAAAAACTGTTTTTT
cdr3_aa: CASSLDGSPNEKLFF

v_call: TRBV18
j_call: TRBJ1-1
clone_size: .
d_call: .
cdr3_nt: TGTGCCAGCTCACCGGCAGGGAGGACTGAAGCTTTCTTT
cdr3_aa: CASSPAGRTEAFF

v_call: TRBV6-8
j_call: TRBJ2-1
clone_size: .
d_call: TRBD2
cdr3_nt: TGTGCCAGCAGCCTTAGCGGGAGCCCGTACAATGAGCAGTTCTTC
cdr3_aa: CASSLSGSPYNEQFF

v_call: TRBV11-3
j_call: TRBJ1-1
clone_size: .
d_call: .
cdr3_nt: TGTGCCAGCAGCTTAGGACCCGGGGGGCTCACTGAAGCTTTCTTT
cdr3_aa: CASSLGPGGLTEAFF

v_call: TRBV11-1
j_call: TRBJ1-2
clone_size: .
d_call: .
cdr3_nt: TGTGCCAGCAGCCCTAATCGGGGGGCGCGAGGCTATGGCTACACCTTC
cdr3_aa: CASSPNRGARGYGYTF

v_call: TRBV28
j_call: TRBJ2-1
clone_size: .
d_call: TRBD1
cdr3_nt: TGTGCCAGCAGTTTATCCGCCACAGGGGGTGGTGAGCAGTTCTTC
cdr3_aa: CASSLSATGGGEQFF

v_call: TRBV5-1
j_call: TRBJ2-7
clone_size: .
d_call: .
cdr3_nt: TGCGCCAGCAGCTCTCCGGGGGGCCCCTACGAGCAGTACTTC
cdr3_aa: CASSSPGGPYEQYF

v_call: TRBV19
j_call: TRBJ2-3
clone_size: .
d_call: .
cdr3_nt: TGTGTCAGTAGTATCCCATCGACTGTAGCGCAGTATTTT
cdr3_aa: CVSSIPSTVAQYF

v_call: TRBV30
j_call: TRBJ1-6
clone_size: .
d_call: .
cdr3_nt: TGTGCCTGGAGTAGGACGGATGAGCTTTTTCCCCTCCACTTT
cdr3_aa: CAWSRTDELFPLHF

v_call: TRBV6-8
j_call: TRBJ1-5
clone_size: once
d_call: TRBD1
cdr3_nt: TGTGCCAGCAGCAACAGGGGTCAGCCCCAGCATTTT
cdr3_aa: CASSNRGQPQHF

v_call: TRBV19
j_call: TRBJ2-7
clone_size: few
d_call: .
cdr3_nt: TGTGCCAGTAGCCCTGGGGTAATCTACGAGCAGTACTTC
cdr3_aa: CASSPGVIYEQYF

v_call: TRBV6-8
j_call: TRBJ1-1
clone_size: few
d_call: .
cdr3_nt: TGTGCCAGCAGTGAGGGCTTTTTACGGACTGAAGCTTTCTTT
cdr3_aa: CASSEGFLRTEAFF

v_call: TRBV19
j_call: TRBJ2-3
clone_size: few
d_call: .
cdr3_nt: TGTGCCAGTAGTACGGGACTGCACACAGATACGCAGTATTTT
cdr3_aa: CASSTGLHTDTQYF

v_call: TRBV23-1
j_call: TRBJ2-2
clone_size: few
d_call: TRBD1
cdr3_nt: TGCGCCAGCATACCCCCGGGACAGCTGAACACCGGGGAGCTGTTTTTT
cdr3_aa: CASIPPGQLNTGELFF

v_call: TRBV6-8
j_call: TRBJ1-5
clone_size: .
d_call: TRBD1
cdr3_nt: TGTGCCAGCAGTGCGCCAAGGGACAGGAGAATTTTTCGCAATCAGCCCCAGCATTTT
cdr3_aa: CASSAPRDRRIFRNQPQHF

v_call: TRBV19
j_call: TRBJ1-4
clone_size: few
d_call: TRBD1
cdr3_nt: TGTGCCAGTAGTAAGACGGAAATGCGCAGGGGGAGCGAAAAACTGTTTTTT
cdr3_aa: CASSKTEMRRGSEKLFF

v_call: TRBV28
j_call: TRBJ2-3
clone_size: .
d_call: .
cdr3_nt: TGTGCCAGCAGTTTAACCGTAGCCGATACGCAGTATTTT
cdr3_aa: CASSLTVADTQYF

v_call: TRBV10-3
j_call: TRBJ1-1
clone_size: .
d_call: .
cdr3_nt: TGTGCCATCAGTGTGGAAGTGAACACTGAAGCTTTCTTT
cdr3_aa: CAISVEVNTEAFF

v_call: TRBV12-5
j_call: TRBJ1-6
clone_size: few
d_call: .
cdr3_nt: TGTGCTAGTGGCCGGACAAGGGGATCACCCCTCCACTTT
cdr3_aa: CASGRTRGSPLHF